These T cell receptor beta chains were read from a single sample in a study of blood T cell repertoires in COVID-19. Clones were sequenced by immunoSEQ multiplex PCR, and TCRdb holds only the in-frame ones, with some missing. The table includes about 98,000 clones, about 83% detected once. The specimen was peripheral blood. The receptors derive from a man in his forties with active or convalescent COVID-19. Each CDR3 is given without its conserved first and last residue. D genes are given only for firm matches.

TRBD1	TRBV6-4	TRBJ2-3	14	ASSDTSRGRIDTQY
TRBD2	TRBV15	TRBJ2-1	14	ATSKGTSRLRDEQF
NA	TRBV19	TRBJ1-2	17	ASSTAGHPGGTLSYGYT
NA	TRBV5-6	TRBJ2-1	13	ASSLFGTGAPILF
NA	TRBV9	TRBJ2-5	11	ASSVSSDETQY
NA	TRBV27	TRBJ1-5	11	ASSFQGNQPQH
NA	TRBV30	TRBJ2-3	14	AWSPSPTTDADTQY
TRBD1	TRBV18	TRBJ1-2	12	ASSPQGQLYGYT
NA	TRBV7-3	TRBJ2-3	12	ASSLGDFTDTQY
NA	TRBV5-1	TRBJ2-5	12	ASSLPRGRETQY
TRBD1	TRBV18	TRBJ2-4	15	ASSIASGGEQRNIQY
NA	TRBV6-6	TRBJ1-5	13	ASREYEYSNQPQH